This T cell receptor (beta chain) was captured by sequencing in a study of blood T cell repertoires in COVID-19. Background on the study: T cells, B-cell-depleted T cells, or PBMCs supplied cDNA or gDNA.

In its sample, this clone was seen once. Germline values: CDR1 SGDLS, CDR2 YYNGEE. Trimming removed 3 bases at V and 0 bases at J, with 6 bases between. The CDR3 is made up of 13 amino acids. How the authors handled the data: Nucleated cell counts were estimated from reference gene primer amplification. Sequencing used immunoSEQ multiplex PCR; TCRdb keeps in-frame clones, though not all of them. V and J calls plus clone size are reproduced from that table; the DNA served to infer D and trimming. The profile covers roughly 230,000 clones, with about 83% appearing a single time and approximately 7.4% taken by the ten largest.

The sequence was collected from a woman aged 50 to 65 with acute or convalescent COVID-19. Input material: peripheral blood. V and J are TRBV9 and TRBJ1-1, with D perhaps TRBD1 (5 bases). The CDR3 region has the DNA TGTGCCAGCAGCGACAGGTTGAACACTGAAGCTTTCTTT. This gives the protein CASSDRLNTEAFF.